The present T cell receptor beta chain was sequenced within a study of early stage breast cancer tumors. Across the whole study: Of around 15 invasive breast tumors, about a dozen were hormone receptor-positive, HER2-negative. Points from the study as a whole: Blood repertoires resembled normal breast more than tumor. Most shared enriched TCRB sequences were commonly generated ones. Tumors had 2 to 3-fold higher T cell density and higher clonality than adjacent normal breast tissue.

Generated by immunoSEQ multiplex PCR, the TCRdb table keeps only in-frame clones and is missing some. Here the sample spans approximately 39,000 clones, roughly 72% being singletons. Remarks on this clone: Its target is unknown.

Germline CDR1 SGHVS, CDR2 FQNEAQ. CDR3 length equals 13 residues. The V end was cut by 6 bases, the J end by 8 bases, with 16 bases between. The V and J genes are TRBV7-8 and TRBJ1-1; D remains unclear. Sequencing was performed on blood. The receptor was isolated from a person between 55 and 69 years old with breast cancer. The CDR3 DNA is TGTGCCAGCAGTCCCATGGGTGTCGGCGAAGCTTTCTTT. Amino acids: CASSPMGVGEAFF.